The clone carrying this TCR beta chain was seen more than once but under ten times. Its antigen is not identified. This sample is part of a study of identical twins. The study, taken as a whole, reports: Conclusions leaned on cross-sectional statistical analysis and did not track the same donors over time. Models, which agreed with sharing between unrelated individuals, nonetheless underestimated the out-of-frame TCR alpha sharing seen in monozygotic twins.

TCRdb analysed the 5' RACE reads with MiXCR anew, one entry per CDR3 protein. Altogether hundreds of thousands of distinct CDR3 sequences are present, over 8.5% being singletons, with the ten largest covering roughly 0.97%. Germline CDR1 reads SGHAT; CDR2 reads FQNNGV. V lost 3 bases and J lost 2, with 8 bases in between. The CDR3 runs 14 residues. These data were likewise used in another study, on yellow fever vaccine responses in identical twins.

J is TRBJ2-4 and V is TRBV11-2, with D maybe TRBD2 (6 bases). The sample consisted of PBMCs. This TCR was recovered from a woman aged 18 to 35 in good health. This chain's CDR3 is CASSFGLSKNIQYF. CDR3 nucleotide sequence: TGTGCCAGCAGCTTTGGACTATCCAAAAACATTCAGTACTTC.